The rows below give T cell receptor beta chains drawn from one sample of a study of blood T cell repertoires in COVID-19. The method was immunoSEQ multiplex PCR; TCRdb's version includes in-frame clones alone and lacks a portion of them. The repertoire includes around 230,000 clones, around 89% of them detected once, and about 2.5% sits in the top ten. Sample: PBMCs or T cells enriched from blood (not recorded which). The receptor set was obtained from a middle-aged woman with acute COVID-19. Each CDR3 is given with its conserved first and last residue. The order of the fields is J gene, D gene, clone size, V gene, CDR3 DNA, CDR3 protein. A D gene is named only where the DNA matches it firmly. Part of the rows lack a size; the others show once, few, many or a class for expanded clones.

J: TRBJ1-6
D: TRBD1
size: .
V: TRBV4-3
DNA: TGCGCCAGCAGCCAATCCGCCAGGGGGCCACCCCTCCACTTT
CDR3: CASSQSARGPPLHF

J: TRBJ2-7
D: TRBD1
size: .
V: TRBV25-1
DNA: TGTGCCAGCAGCGGGACAGGGGGCGAGCAGTACTTC
CDR3: CASSGTGGEQYF

J: TRBJ2-2
D: .
size: .
V: TRBV7-9
DNA: TGTGCCAGCAGCCCGGGACTTACCGGGGAGCTGTTTTTT
CDR3: CASSPGLTGELFF

J: TRBJ1-2
D: .
size: .
V: TRBV19
DNA: TGTGCCAGTAGTACCTCGGTTGCTTCTAACTATGGCTACACCTTC
CDR3: CASSTSVASNYGYTF

J: TRBJ2-7
D: TRBD2
size: once
V: TRBV7-2
DNA: TGTGCCAGCAGCTTAGCCGGACTAGCGGGGGGGACCTACGAGCAGTACTTC
CDR3: CASSLAGLAGGTYEQYF

J: TRBJ2-1
D: TRBD1
size: .
V: TRBV5-1
DNA: TGCGCCAGCAGATCCGGGACAGCCTCCTACAATGAGCAGTTCTTC
CDR3: CASRSGTASYNEQFF

J: TRBJ2-3
D: .
size: .
V: TRBV9
DNA: TGTGCCAGCAGCGCCCGACTAGTTGGAGATACGCAGTATTTT
CDR3: CASSARLVGDTQYF

J: TRBJ2-5
D: .
size: .
V: TRBV29-1
DNA: TGCAGCGGGCGTCTAGGTCCAGAGACCCAGTACTTC
CDR3: CSGRLGPETQYF

J: TRBJ2-2
D: TRBD2
size: .
V: TRBV5-1
DNA: TGCGCCAGCAGCTTTTGGCGGGAGAAAGGCACCGGGGAGCTGTTTTTT
CDR3: CASSFWREKGTGELFF

J: TRBJ1-1
D: .
size: .
V: TRBV29-1
DNA: TGCAGCGTTGAATATTTGGGCGTTGAAGCTTTCTTT
CDR3: CSVEYLGVEAFF

J: TRBJ2-3
D: .
size: .
V: TRBV5-1
DNA: TGCGCCAGCAGCTCCCGGGGTAGCACAGATACGCAGTATTTT
CDR3: CASSSRGSTDTQYF

J: TRBJ2-2
D: .
size: .
V: TRBV6-5
DNA: TGTGCCAGCACCCCAAGAGGACTGAACACCGGGGAGCTGTTTTTT
CDR3: CASTPRGLNTGELFF

J: TRBJ2-1
D: .
size: .
V: TRBV5-4
DNA: TGTGCCAGCAGCTTGCCAGGGATAAACAATGAGCAGTTCTTC
CDR3: CASSLPGINNEQFF

J: TRBJ2-1
D: .
size: once
V: TRBV7-2
DNA: TGTGCCAGCAGCCAAACAGGGTATGAGCAGTTCTTC
CDR3: CASSQTGYEQFF

J: TRBJ2-1
D: TRBD2
size: .
V: TRBV20-1
DNA: TGCAGTGCTAGTCGCGGCGGGGGGGCATCTGAGCAGTTCTTC
CDR3: CSASRGGGASEQFF

J: TRBJ1-3
D: .
size: few
V: TRBV6-1
DNA: TGTGCCAGCAGTGAATCACTAGGAAACACCATATATTTT
CDR3: CASSESLGNTIYF

J: TRBJ2-1
D: .
size: .
V: TRBV24-1
DNA: TGTGCCACCAGTGGGCGAGGCGACTCACTGCCTAATGAGCAGTTCTTC
CDR3: CATSGRGDSLPNEQFF

J: TRBJ2-7
D: TRBD2
size: .
V: TRBV5-6
DNA: TGTGCCAGCAGGTATAGCGGGGGGGCCTACGAGCAGTACTTC
CDR3: CASRYSGGAYEQYF

J: TRBJ2-3
D: .
size: .
V: TRBV5-1
DNA: TGCGCCAGCAGCTTGGATGCAGGGGTGATCACAGATACGCAGTATTTT
CDR3: CASSLDAGVITDTQYF

J: TRBJ1-3
D: .
size: .
V: TRBV2
DNA: TGTGCCAGCAGCGCGGGACTCCCTAGCTCTGGAAACACCATATATTTT
CDR3: CASSAGLPSSGNTIYF

J: TRBJ2-1
D: .
size: .
V: TRBV5-5
DNA: TGTGCCAGCAGCCAACTGGGGGGTGAGCAGTTCTTC
CDR3: CASSQLGGEQFF

J: TRBJ2-3
D: TRBD2
size: .
V: TRBV2
DNA: TGTGCCAGCAGTGGACAGCGGGGAGCTAAAGATACGCAGTATTTT
CDR3: CASSGQRGAKDTQYF

J: TRBJ2-7
D: TRBD2
size: .
V: TRBV7-2
DNA: TGTGCCAGCAGCTTAGCTTCGTCTAGCGGGGCACCATACGAGCAGTACTTC
CDR3: CASSLASSSGAPYEQYF

J: TRBJ1-2
D: TRBD1
size: once
V: TRBV9
DNA: TGTGCCAGCAGCTCAAGGGACAGGGGGTTCTACGGCTACACCTTC
CDR3: CASSSRDRGFYGYTF

J: TRBJ1-1
D: .
size: .
V: TRBV5-8
DNA: TGTGCCAGCAGCTTTACCGGGACAATGAACACTGAAGCTTTCTTT
CDR3: CASSFTGTMNTEAFF

J: TRBJ2-1
D: TRBD2
size: .
V: TRBV9
DNA: TGTGCCAGCAGCCGACTAGCGGGAGGGATAGCGAATGAGCAGTTCTTC
CDR3: CASSRLAGGIANEQFF

J: TRBJ2-6
D: .
size: .
V: TRBV18
DNA: TGTGCCAGCTCACATAGCGGACCTGGGGCCAACGTCCTGACTTTC
CDR3: CASSHSGPGANVLTF

J: TRBJ1-2
D: TRBD1
size: once
V: TRBV9
DNA: TGTGCCAGCAGCGCCGGGGGGACAGGGGCTCCCTATGGCTACACCTTC
CDR3: CASSAGGTGAPYGYTF

J: TRBJ2-1
D: TRBD1
size: .
V: TRBV5-6
DNA: TGTGCCAGCAGCCTGGACAGGGTTTCGGGTGAGCAGTTCTTC
CDR3: CASSLDRVSGEQFF

J: TRBJ2-2
D: .
size: .
V: TRBV7-9
DNA: TGTGCCAGCCACCGACCAGGGTCGAACACCGGGGAGCTGTTTTTT
CDR3: CASHRPGSNTGELFF

J: TRBJ1-4
D: .
size: .
V: TRBV30
DNA: TGTGCCCTTGGACCCGGCCTCGAGGGTAAACTGTTTTTT
CDR3: CALGPGLEGKLFF

J: TRBJ2-3
D: TRBD2
size: .
V: TRBV24-1
DNA: TGTGCCACCCAAGCGGGGGGGCGAGAAGATACGCAGTATTTT
CDR3: CATQAGGREDTQYF

J: TRBJ1-1
D: TRBD1
size: .
V: TRBV11-2
DNA: TGTGCCAGCAGCAGTCCATTTCAGACAGGGAAAAAGAACACTGAAGCTTTCTTT
CDR3: CASSSPFQTGKKNTEAFF

J: TRBJ2-2
D: .
size: .
V: TRBV11-2
DNA: TGTGCCAGCAGCTTACGACTATCTGACACCGGGGAGCTGTTTTTT
CDR3: CASSLRLSDTGELFF

J: TRBJ2-1
D: TRBD1
size: .
V: TRBV3-1/TRBV3-2
DNA: TGTGCCAGCAGCCAAGATCCCCTCCGGACAGGGCGACCCTACAATGAGCAGTTCTTC
CDR3: CASSQDPLRTGRPYNEQFF

J: TRBJ2-1
D: TRBD2
size: .
V: TRBV11-2
DNA: TGTGCCAGCAGCCCCCCCGGGACTACCTACAATGAGCAGTTCTTC
CDR3: CASSPPGTTYNEQFF

J: TRBJ2-1
D: TRBD1
size: .
V: TRBV7-9
DNA: TGTGCCAGCACCCCGACGGACAGGGGGCGAATCAATGAGCAGTTCTTC
CDR3: CASTPTDRGRINEQFF

J: TRBJ1-2
D: .
size: .
V: TRBV5-1
DNA: TGCGCCAGCAGCTTGGATGGTGGTGAAGCAGGAGGAGCCTATGGCTACACCTTC
CDR3: CASSLDGGEAGGAYGYTF

J: TRBJ1-1
D: .
size: .
V: TRBV24-1
DNA: TGTGCCACCAGTGATTCAGGACGGGGGAGCACTGAAGCTTTCTTT
CDR3: CATSDSGRGSTEAFF

J: TRBJ1-6
D: .
size: .
V: TRBV6-1
DNA: TGTGCCAGCAGTGAAGGGGTGGGGGGCTATAATTCACCCCTCCACTTT
CDR3: CASSEGVGGYNSPLHF

J: TRBJ2-1
D: .
size: .
V: TRBV6-5
DNA: TGTGCCAGCAGTTACTCGAGCCTAAACTCCTACAATGAGCAGTTCTTC
CDR3: CASSYSSLNSYNEQFF

J: TRBJ2-1
D: .
size: .
V: TRBV18
DNA: TGTGCCAGCTCACCTGATCCAACACCTGCGGGTGAGCAGTTCTTC
CDR3: CASSPDPTPAGEQFF

J: TRBJ2-2
D: TRBD2
size: once
V: TRBV9
DNA: TGTGCCAGCAGCGTAGAACCAGCGGGAGGGCCGGGGAAGGGCGGGGAGCTGTTTTTT
CDR3: CASSVEPAGGPGKGGELFF

J: TRBJ1-2
D: TRBD1
size: .
V: TRBV30
DNA: TGTGCCTGGAGTTTCGGGACAGGGGCCTATGGCTACACCTTC
CDR3: CAWSFGTGAYGYTF

J: TRBJ2-2
D: TRBD1
size: few
V: TRBV10-3
DNA: TGTGCCACGTCGGGACAGGGGGCCGGCATGAACACCGGGGAGCTGTTTTTT
CDR3: CATSGQGAGMNTGELFF

J: TRBJ1-2
D: .
size: .
V: TRBV19
DNA: TGTGCCAGTAGTATAGATCGGCCCGCGGGGGCGGCCGGCTACACCTTC
CDR3: CASSIDRPAGAAGYTF

J: TRBJ1-1
D: TRBD1
size: .
V: TRBV7-2
DNA: TGTGCCAGCAGCTCGGGACAGGCCACTGAAGCTTTCTTT
CDR3: CASSSGQATEAFF

J: TRBJ2-1
D: .
size: .
V: TRBV6-5
DNA: TGTGCCAGCAGCCGACTAGTTAAAGGAGGGAATGAGCAGTTCTTC
CDR3: CASSRLVKGGNEQFF

J: TRBJ1-3
D: TRBD1
size: .
V: TRBV20-1
DNA: TGCAGTGCTACTGACAGGGGGTTCCCTGGAAACACCATATATTTT
CDR3: CSATDRGFPGNTIYF

J: TRBJ1-2
D: .
size: .
V: TRBV5-1
DNA: TGCGCCAGCAGCTTAACGGACTATGGCTACACCTTC
CDR3: CASSLTDYGYTF

J: TRBJ2-1
D: .
size: .
V: TRBV7-2
DNA: TGTGCCAGCAGCCAAGGCAGGGGCAGTAATGAGCAGTTCTTC
CDR3: CASSQGRGSNEQFF

J: TRBJ1-5
D: TRBD1
size: .
V: TRBV19
DNA: TGTGCCAGTAGTACCCTACAGGGGGCAGTCAATCAGCCCCAGCATTTT
CDR3: CASSTLQGAVNQPQHF

J: TRBJ2-2
D: .
size: .
V: TRBV3-1/TRBV3-2
DNA: TGTGCCAGCAGGCACATCACCGGGGAGCTGTTTTTT
CDR3: CASRHITGELFF

J: TRBJ2-3
D: TRBD2
size: .
V: TRBV10-2
DNA: TGCGCCAGCAGTGAGGGGAGGGTCACAGATACGCAGTATTTT
CDR3: CASSEGRVTDTQYF

J: TRBJ2-1
D: TRBD2
size: .
V: TRBV4-3
DNA: TGCGCCAGCAGCCAAGGAACTAGCGGGATTAATGAGCAGTTCTTC
CDR3: CASSQGTSGINEQFF

J: TRBJ1-2
D: TRBD1
size: .
V: TRBV7-9
DNA: TGTGCCAGCAACGACAGGGGAGCGAACTATGGCTACACCTTC
CDR3: CASNDRGANYGYTF

J: TRBJ1-2
D: .
size: .
V: TRBV5-6
DNA: TGTGCCAGCAGCTTGGGACAGCCCAACTACACCTTC
CDR3: CASSLGQPNYTF

J: TRBJ1-4
D: .
size: .
V: TRBV6-5
DNA: TGTGCCAGCAGTAGACAGGCAACTAATGAAAAACTGTTTTTT
CDR3: CASSRQATNEKLFF

J: TRBJ1-3
D: .
size: .
V: TRBV3-1/TRBV3-2
DNA: TGTGCCAGCAGCCAAATGCCAGGAACTTTCTCTGGAAACACCATATATTTT
CDR3: CASSQMPGTFSGNTIYF